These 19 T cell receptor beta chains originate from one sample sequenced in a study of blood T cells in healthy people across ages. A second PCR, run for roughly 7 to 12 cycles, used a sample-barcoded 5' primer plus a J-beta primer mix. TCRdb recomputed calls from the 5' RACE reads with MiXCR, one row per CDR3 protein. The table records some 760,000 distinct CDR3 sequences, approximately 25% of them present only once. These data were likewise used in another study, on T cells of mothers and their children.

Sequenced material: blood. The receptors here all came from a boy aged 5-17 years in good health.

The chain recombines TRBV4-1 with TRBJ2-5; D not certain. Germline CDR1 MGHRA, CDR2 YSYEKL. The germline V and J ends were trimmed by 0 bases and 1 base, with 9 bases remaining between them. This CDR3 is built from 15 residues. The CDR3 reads CASSQDMGSQETQYF. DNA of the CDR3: TGCGCCAGCAGCCAAGACATGGGCAGCCAAGAGACCCAGTACTTC.

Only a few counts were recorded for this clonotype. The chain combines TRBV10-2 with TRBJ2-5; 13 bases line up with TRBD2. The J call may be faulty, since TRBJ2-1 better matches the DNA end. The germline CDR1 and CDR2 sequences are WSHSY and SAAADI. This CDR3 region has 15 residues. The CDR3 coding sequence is TGCGCCAGCAGTTGGACTAGCGGGGGCTACAATGAGCAGTTCTTC. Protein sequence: CASSWTSGGYNEQFF.

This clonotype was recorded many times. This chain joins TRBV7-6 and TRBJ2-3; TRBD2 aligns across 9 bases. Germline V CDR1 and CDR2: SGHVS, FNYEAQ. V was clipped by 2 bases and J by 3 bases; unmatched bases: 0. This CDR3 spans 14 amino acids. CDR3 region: CASSLLAGTDTQYF. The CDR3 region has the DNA TGTGCCAGCAGCTTACTAGCGGGGACAGATACGCAGTATTTT.

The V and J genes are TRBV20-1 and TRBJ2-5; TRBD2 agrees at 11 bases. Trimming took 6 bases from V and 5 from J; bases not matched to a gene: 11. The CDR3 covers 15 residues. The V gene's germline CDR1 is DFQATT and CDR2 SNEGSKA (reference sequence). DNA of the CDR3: TGCAGTGCCAGGGGTAGCGGGGGGGCCGTGGAGACCCAGTACTTC. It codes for CSARGSGGAVETQYF.

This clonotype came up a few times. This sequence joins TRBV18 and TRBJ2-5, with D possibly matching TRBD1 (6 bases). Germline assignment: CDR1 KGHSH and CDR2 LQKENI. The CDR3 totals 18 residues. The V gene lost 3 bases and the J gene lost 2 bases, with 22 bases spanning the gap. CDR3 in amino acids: CASSPVLGAQRAQETQYF. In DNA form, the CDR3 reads TGTGCCAGCTCACCGGTTTTGGGGGCCCAACGGGCGCAAGAGACCCAGTACTTC.

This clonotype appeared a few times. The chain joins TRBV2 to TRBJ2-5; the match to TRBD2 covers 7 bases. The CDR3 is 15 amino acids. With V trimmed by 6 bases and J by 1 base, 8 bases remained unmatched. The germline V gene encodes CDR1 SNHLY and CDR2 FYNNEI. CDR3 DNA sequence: TGTGCCAGCAGACTCAGCGGGAAACCCCAAGAGACCCAGTACTTC. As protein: CASRLSGKPQETQYF.

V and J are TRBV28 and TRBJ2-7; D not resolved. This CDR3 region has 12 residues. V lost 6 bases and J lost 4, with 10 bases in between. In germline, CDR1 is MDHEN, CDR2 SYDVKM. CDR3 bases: TGTGCCAGCAGGCAAGAACGGTACGAGCAGTACTTC. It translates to CASRQERYEQYF.

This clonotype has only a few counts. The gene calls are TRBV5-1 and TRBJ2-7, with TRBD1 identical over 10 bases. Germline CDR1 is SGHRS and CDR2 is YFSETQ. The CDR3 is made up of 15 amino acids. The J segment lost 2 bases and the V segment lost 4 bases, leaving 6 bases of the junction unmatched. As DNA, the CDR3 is TGCGCCAGCAGCCGGGAGGGACAGGGGACCTACGAGCAGTACTTC. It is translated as CASSREGQGTYEQYF.

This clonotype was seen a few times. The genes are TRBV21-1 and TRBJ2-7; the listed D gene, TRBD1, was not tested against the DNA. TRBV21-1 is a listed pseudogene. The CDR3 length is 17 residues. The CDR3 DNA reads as TGTGCCAGCAGCAAAGATGACAGAGCCGGACGATCCTACGAGCAGTACTTC. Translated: CASSKDDRAGRSYEQYF.

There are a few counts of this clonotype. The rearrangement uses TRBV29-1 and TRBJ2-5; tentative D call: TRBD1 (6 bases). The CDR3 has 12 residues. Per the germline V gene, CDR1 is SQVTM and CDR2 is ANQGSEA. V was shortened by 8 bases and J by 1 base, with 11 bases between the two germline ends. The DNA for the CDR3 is TGCAGCTCACAGGGAATCCAAGAGACCCAGTACTTC. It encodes CSSQGIQETQYF.

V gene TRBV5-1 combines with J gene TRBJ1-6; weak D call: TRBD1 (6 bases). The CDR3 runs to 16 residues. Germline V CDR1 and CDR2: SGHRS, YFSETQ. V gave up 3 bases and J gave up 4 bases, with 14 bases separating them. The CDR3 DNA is TGCGCCAGCAGCTCCCGCGACAGGATTTATAATTCACCCCTCCACTTT. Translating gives CASSSRDRIYNSPLHF.

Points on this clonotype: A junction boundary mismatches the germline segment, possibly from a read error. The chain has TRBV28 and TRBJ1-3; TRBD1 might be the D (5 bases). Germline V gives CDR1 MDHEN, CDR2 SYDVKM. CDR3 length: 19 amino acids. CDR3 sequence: CANSPDTWVDFQSGNTIYF. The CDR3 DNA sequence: TGTGCCAACAGTCCGGACACCTGGGTTGATTTCCAGTCTGGAAACACCATATATTTT.

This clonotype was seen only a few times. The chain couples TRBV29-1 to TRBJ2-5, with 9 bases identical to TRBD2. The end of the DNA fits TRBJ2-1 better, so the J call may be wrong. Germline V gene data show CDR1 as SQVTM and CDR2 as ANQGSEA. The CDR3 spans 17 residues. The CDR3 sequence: CSVEGAGREGPYNEQFF. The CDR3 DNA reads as TGCAGCGTTGAAGGTGCGGGGCGGGAGGGCCCCTACAATGAGCAGTTCTTC.

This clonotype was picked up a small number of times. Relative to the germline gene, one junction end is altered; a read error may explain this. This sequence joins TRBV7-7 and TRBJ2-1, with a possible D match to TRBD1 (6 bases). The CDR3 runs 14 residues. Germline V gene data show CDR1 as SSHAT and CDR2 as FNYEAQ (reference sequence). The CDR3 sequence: CASSLVLGGNEQFF. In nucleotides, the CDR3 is TGTGCTAGCAGCTTAGTCTTAGGGGGCAATGAGCAGTTCTTC. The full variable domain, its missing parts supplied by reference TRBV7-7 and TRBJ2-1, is GAGVSQSPRYKVTKRGQDVTLRCDPISSHATLYWYQQALGQGPEFLTYFNYEAQPDKSGLPSDRFSAERPEGSISTLTIQRTEQRDSAMYRCASSLVLGGNEQFFGPGTRLTVL.

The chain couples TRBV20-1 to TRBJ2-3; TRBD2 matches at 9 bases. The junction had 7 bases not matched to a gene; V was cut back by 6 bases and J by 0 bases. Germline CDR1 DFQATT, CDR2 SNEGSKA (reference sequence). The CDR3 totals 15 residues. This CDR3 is CSADLTSGSTDTQYF. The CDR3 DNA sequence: TGCAGTGCCGACCTGACTAGCGGAAGCACAGATACGCAGTATTTT.

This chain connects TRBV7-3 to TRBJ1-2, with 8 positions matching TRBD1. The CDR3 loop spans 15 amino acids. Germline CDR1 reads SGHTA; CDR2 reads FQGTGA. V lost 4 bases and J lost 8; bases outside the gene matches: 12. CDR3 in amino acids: CASSSRPGQVVGYTF. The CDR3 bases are TGTGCCAGCAGCTCGAGACCGGGACAGGTTGTCGGCTACACCTTC.

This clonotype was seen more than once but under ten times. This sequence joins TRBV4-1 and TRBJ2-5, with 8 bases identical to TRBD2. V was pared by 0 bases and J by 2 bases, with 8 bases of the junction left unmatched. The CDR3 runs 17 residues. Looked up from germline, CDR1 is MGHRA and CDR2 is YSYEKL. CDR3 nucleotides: TGCGCCAGCAGCCAAGACCCCAGCGGGAGTATTCAAGAGACCCAGTACTTC. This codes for CASSQDPSGSIQETQYF.

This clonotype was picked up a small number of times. The CDR3 loop reads CASSPGLESTGELFF. The CDR3, as DNA: TGTGCCAGCAGTCCCGGACTAGAATCAACCGGGGAGCTGTTTTTT. This chain uses TRBV6-5 with TRBJ2-2; 7 bases map to TRBD2. The CDR3 covers 15 residues. CDR1 is MNHEY and CDR2 is SVGAGI in the germline V gene. V lost 5 bases to trimming and J lost 5 bases; unmatched junction nucleotides: 8.

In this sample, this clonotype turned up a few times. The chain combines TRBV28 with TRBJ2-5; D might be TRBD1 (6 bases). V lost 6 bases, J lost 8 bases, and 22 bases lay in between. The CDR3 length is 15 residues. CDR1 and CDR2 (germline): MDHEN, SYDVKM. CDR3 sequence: CASSHEPEQGTTQYF. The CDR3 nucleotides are TGTGCCAGCAGCCATGAACCTGAACAGGGTACAACCCAGTACTTC.